This T cell receptor beta chain was found in a study of spatial heterogeneity in lung cancer. Relative to its sample, this clonotype is medium-sized (0.01 to 0.1%). The V gene's germline CDR1 is WSHSY and CDR2 SAAADI. This CDR3 region has 13 residues. Trimming pared 2 bases from V and 7 bases from J, leaving 9 bases between. TCRdb itself ran the 5' RACE reads through MiXCR, one entry per CDR3 protein. The sample records more than 2,500 distinct CDR3 sequences, 5.5% to 8% being singletons. Time point given: sample taken at primary tumor resection. The receptor's source is a male donor with early-stage non-small cell lung cancer. The input for sequencing was normal lung tissue next to the tumor, taken at surgery. This rearrangement joins TRBV10-2 to TRBJ1-5; TRBD1 is a possible D gene (5 bases). Here the CDR3 DNA reads TGCGCCAGCAGTGAGGGGGCTAGGCAGCCCCAGCATTTT. This codes for CASSEGARQPQHF.